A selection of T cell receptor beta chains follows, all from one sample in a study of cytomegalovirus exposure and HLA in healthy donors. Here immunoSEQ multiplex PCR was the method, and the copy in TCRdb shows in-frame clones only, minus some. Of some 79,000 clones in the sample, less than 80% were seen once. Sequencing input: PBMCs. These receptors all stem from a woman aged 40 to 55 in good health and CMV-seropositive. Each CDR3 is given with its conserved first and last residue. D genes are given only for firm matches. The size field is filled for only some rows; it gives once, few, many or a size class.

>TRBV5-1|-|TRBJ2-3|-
TGCGCCAGCAGCTTGGGTGGACTTGACGTCGATACGCAGTATTTT
CASSLGGLDVDTQYF
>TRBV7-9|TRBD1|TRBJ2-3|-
TGTGCCAGCAGCTTCGGACAGGGCCTAGATACGCAGTATTTT
CASSFGQGLDTQYF
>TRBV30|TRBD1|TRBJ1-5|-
TGTGCCTGGACTCACCCGGGACAGGGGAGAGGGGCCCAGCATTTT
CAWTHPGQGRGAQHF
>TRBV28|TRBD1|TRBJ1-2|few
TGTGCCAGCAGCCGGGACAGAAATGGCTACACCTTC
CASSRDRNGYTF
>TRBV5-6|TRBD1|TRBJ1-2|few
TGTGCCAGCAGCTTTGACGGGACAGTCGCCTATGGCTACACCTTC
CASSFDGTVAYGYTF
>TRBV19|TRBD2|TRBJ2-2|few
TGTGCCAGTAGTATGGGTTCGGGACTAGCGGGAGAGAGCGGGGAGCTGTTTTTT
CASSMGSGLAGESGELFF
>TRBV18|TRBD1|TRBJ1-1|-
TGTGCCAGCTCACGACAGGGGGAGAAAGAGGAAGCTTTCTTT
CASSRQGEKEEAFF
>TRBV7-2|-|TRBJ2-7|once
TGTGCCAGCAGCCCCCGGGGGTACGAGCAGTACTTC
CASSPRGYEQYF
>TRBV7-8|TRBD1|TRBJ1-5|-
TGTGCCAGCAGCTTAGGAGCCGGGACAGGGCATCAGCCCCAGCATTTT
CASSLGAGTGHQPQHF
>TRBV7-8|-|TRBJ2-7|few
TGTGCCAGCAGCTTAGCGGCGGGGGCAGGGCAGTACTTC
CASSLAAGAGQYF
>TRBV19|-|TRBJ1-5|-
TGTGCCAGTTTGTACAGGGAAGGTCAGCCCCAGCATTTT
CASLYREGQPQHF
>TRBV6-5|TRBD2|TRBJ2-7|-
TGTGCCAGCAGTTATAGAACTAGCGATCGTGAGCAGTACTTC
CASSYRTSDREQYF
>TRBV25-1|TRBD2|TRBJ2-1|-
TGTGCCAGCAGTGTCCTACTAGCGGGAGGTTACAATGAGCAGTTCTTC
CASSVLLAGGYNEQFF
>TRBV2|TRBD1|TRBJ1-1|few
TGTGCCAGCAGAGGACAGGTGAACACTGAAGCTTTCTTT
CASRGQVNTEAFF
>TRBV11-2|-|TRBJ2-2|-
TGTGCCAGCAGCTCCCCCCGGCGGGGTAACACCGGGGAGCTGTTTTTT
CASSSPRRGNTGELFF
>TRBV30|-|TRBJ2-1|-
TGTGCCTGGAGAGACGGGGACTCACACTACAATGAGCAGTTCTTC
CAWRDGDSHYNEQFF
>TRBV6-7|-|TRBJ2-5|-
TGTGCCAGCAGGCCAGGGTTCGAAGAGACCCAGTACTTC
CASRPGFEETQYF
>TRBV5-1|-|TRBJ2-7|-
TGCGCCAGCAGCTTCGACGGGACACTCTACGAGCAGTACTTC
CASSFDGTLYEQYF
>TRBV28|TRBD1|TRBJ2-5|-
TGTGCCAGCACCAGGGGACAGGGAAAGACCCAGTACTTC
CASTRGQGKTQYF
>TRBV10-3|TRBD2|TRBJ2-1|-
TGTGCCATCAGCTCGGGACTAGCGGTGTCCAATGAGCAGTTCTTC
CAISSGLAVSNEQFF
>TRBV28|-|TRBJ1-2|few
TGTGCCAGCAGTTTAGATGGCGGCTACACCTTC
CASSLDGGYTF
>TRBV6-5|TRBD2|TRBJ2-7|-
TGTGCCAGCAGTTACGGAGGACTAGGCTCCTACGAGCAGTACTTC
CASSYGGLGSYEQYF
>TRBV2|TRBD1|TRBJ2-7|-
TGTGCCAGCAGGGACAGGGGTAGGGAGCAGTACTTC
CASRDRGREQYF
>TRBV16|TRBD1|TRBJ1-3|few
TGTGCCAGCAGCCAATGGCCAGGGGGCTCTGGAAACACCATATATTTT
CASSQWPGGSGNTIYF
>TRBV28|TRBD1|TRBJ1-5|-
TGTGCCAGCAGTACACAGGGGAATCAGCCCCAGCATTTT
CASSTQGNQPQHF
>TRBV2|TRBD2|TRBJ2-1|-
TGTGCCAGCAGTGGACTAGCGTTATACAATGAGCAGTTCTTC
CASSGLALYNEQFF
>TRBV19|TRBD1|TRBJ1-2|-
TGTGCCAGTAGGAACCCAGGGGGCGCCAGCTCCGGCTACACCTTC
CASRNPGGASSGYTF
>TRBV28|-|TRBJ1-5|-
TGTGCCAGCAGTACGCTTCCCGGACAGCCGCATAGCAATCAGCCCCAGCATTTT
CASSTLPGQPHSNQPQHF
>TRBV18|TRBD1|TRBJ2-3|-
TGTGCCAGCTCACCCCGACAGGGCAGCACAGATACGCAGTATTTT
CASSPRQGSTDTQYF
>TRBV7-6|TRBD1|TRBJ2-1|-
TGTGCCAGCAGCTTGGGACAGTCTGACAATGAGCAGTTCTTC
CASSLGQSDNEQFF
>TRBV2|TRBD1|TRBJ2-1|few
TGTGCCAGCATCACTACTGGGACAGGCGAGTTCTTC
CASITTGTGEFF
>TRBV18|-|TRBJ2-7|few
TGTGCCAGTCGCTCGGGGGATAAGACCTACGAGCAGTACTTC
CASRSGDKTYEQYF
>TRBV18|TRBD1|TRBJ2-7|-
TGTGCCAGCTCACTCTCCCGGACAGGGAACTACGAGCAGTACTTC
CASSLSRTGNYEQYF
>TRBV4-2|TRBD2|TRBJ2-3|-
TGTGCCAGCAGCCAAGTCCAGGCGGGAGGCACAGATACGCAGTATTTT
CASSQVQAGGTDTQYF
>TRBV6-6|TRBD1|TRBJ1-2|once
TGTGCCAGCAGCCCGGGACAGGGGAGAGGCTACACCTTC
CASSPGQGRGYTF
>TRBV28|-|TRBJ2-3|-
TGTGCCAGCTTGGGTATCGCAGGTGATACGCAGTATTTT
CASLGIAGDTQYF
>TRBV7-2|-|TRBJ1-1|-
TGTGCCAGCAGCCGGAGACAGGCCAACACTGAAGCTTTCTTT
CASSRRQANTEAFF